Shown below are 26 T cell receptor beta chains from a single sample sequenced in a study of a mutant IDH1 vaccine in newly diagnosed glioma. The assay was immunoSEQ multiplex PCR, and TCRdb's table has in-frame clones only and misses some. Here the sample spans 58,000 or so clones, 87% being singletons. Their antigens remain unidentified. Indicated time point: week 23, last vaccination. Vaccination comprised doses that each held 300 ug of mutant IDH1 20-mer peptide, plus topical imiquimod. The sample in question was PBMCs, obtained from a glioma patient whose treatment included an IDH1 peptide vaccine. These receptors originate from a middle-aged man with glioma.

This rearrangement joins TRBV6-6 to TRBJ1-1, with D unclear. Per the germline V gene, CDR1 is MNHNY and CDR2 is SVGAGI (reference sequence). The CDR3 loop spans 16 amino acids. V was cut by 8 bases and J by 0 bases, with 19 bases left in between. The CDR3 DNA follows: TGTGCCAGCGGGATGTTAGAGTCCGTAATGAACACTGAAGCTTTCTTT. The encoded protein is CASGMLESVMNTEAFF.

In its sample, this clone was seen a few times. This rearrangement joins TRBV27 to TRBJ1-4; TRBD1 matches at 9 bases. This CDR3 has 16 residues. J gave up 3 bases and V 11 bases, and 13 bases lay outside the gene matches. Germline values: CDR1 MNHEY, CDR2 SMNVEV (reference sequence). CDR3 region: CARPGTGRDPNEKLFF. The CDR3 DNA follows: TGTGCCCGTCCCGGGACAGGGAGAGATCCTAATGAAAAACTGTTTTTT.

J is TRBJ2-3 and V is TRBV5-1, with D possibly TRBD2 on 6 matching bases. The CDR3 has 14 residues. The ends were cut back, 6 bases at V and 2 bases at J, with 13 bases in the middle. CDR1 SGHRS and CDR2 YFSETQ come from the germline V gene. Here the CDR3 reads CASNGGGTTDTQYF. CDR3 sequence (DNA): TGCGCCAGCAATGGAGGAGGGACCACAGATACGCAGTATTTT.

V gene TRBV5-4 combines with J gene TRBJ2-7; D might be TRBD2 (5 bases). V lost 3 bases and J 6 bases, leaving 13 bases between the germline ends. This CDR3 contains 13 residues. The germline V gene has CDR1 SGHNT and CDR2 YYREEE (reference sequence). CDR3 amino acids: CASSSDSTGEQYF. CDR3 DNA: TGTGCCAGCAGCTCGGACTCGACGGGCGAGCAGTACTTC. Drawing the rest from reference TRBV5-4 and TRBJ2-7, the complete variable domain is ETGVTQSPTHLIKTRGQQVTLRCSSQSGHNTVSWYQQALGQGPQFIFQYYREEENGRGNFPPRFSGLQFPNYSSELNVNALELDDSALYLCASSSDSTGEQYFGPGTRLTVT.

V is TRBV4-1 and J is TRBJ2-1, with TRBD2 identical over 7 bases. CDR3 length equals 15 residues. V was clipped by 1 base and J by 10 bases; unmatched bases: 10. Germline V lookup: CDR1 MGHRA, CDR2 YSYEKL. CDR3 bases: TGCGCCAGCAGCCAAGTTGGCGCGGGAGTTGACGAGCAGTTCTTC. Its translation: CASSQVGAGVDEQFF.

This clone was seen a single time. The genes are TRBV1 and TRBJ2-2; no DNA check was done on the table's D call, TRBD1. TRBV1 constitutes a pseudogene. This CDR3 has 15 residues. This chain's CDR3 is CTSTIATGGTGELFF. Written as DNA, the CDR3 is TGCACCAGCACCATTGCTACAGGGGGAACCGGGGAGCTGTTTTTT.

The genes are TRBV5-1 and TRBJ2-7; 7 nucleotides line up with TRBD1. CDR1 and CDR2 from the germline V gene are SGHRS and YFSETQ. With 2 bases clipped from V and 0 bases from J, the junction kept 8 bases outside the gene matches. CDR3 size: 16 residues. This chain's CDR3 is CASSLEGAGPSYEQYF. The CDR3 DNA sequence: TGCGCCAGCAGCTTAGAGGGGGCAGGCCCCTCCTACGAGCAGTACTTC.

The V call is TRBV25-1, the J call TRBJ2-1; possible D gene TRBD2, 5 bases. The CDR3 has 12 residues. The germline V gene encodes CDR1 MGHDK and CDR2 SYGVNS. Deletions cut 10 bases from V and 3 bases from J, with 10 bases between. CDR3 in DNA: TGTGCCACCACCCGGGGCTACAATGAGCAGTTCTTC. Translating gives CATTRGYNEQFF.

V gene TRBV14 combines with J gene TRBJ2-1; 10 bases are a match to TRBD2. The germline V gene has CDR1 SGHDN and CDR2 FVKESK. The trim removed 2 bases at V and 3 bases at J, leaving 4 bases unmatched. The CDR3 has 16 amino acids. The CDR3 bases are TGTGCCAGCAGCCAAAAGAGACTAGCGGGCTACAATGAGCAGTTCTTC. This translates into CASSQKRLAGYNEQFF. Full variable domain (rest looked up from reference TRBV14 and TRBJ2-1): EAGVTQFPSHSVIEKGQTVTLRCDPISGHDNLYWYRRVMGKEIKFLLHFVKESKQDESGMPNNRFLAERTGGTYSTLKVQPAELEDSGVYFCASSQKRLAGYNEQFFGPGTRLTVL.

The rearrangement uses TRBV13 and TRBJ2-6; D is perhaps TRBD1 (6 bases). The germline CDR1 and CDR2 sequences are PRHDT and FYEKMQ (reference sequence). V shed 7 bases and J shed 4 bases, with 14 bases lying between them. CDR3 length: 15 residues. In DNA form, the CDR3 reads TGTGCCAGCATCGAGAGGGGGTTCGGGGCCAACGTCCTGACTTTC. Its translation: CASIERGFGANVLTF.

The V call is TRBV6-1, the J call TRBJ2-7; D assignment may be TRBD1 or TRBD2 (5 bases each). The CDR3 length is 17 residues. Trimming stripped 2 bases from V and 5 bases from J, with 22 bases between. Per the germline V gene, CDR1 is MNHNS and CDR2 is SASEGT. As DNA, the CDR3 is TGTGCCAGCAGTGAATCTATCGGGGCCAGCCCCAGGCACGAGCAGTACTTC. It is translated as CASSESIGASPRHEQYF.

This clone was counted once. The rearrangement joins TRBV27 to TRBJ1-4; D remains ambiguous. The CDR3 runs to 14 residues. CDR1 and CDR2 from the germline V gene are MNHEY and SMNVEV (reference sequence). The ends were cut back, 5 bases at V and 3 bases at J, with 10 bases in the middle. CDR3 loop: CASSLRRANEKLFF. The CDR3 coding sequence is TGTGCCAGCAGTCTAAGGAGGGCTAATGAAAAACTGTTTTTT.

CDR3 region: CASSQLVAGAYEQYF. In nucleotides, the CDR3 is TGTGCCAGCAGCCAATTAGTAGCGGGCGCCTACGAGCAGTACTTC. This chain links TRBV14 with TRBJ2-7; the match to TRBD2 covers 7 bases. Germline CDR1 reads SGHDN; CDR2 reads FVKESK. Unmatched junction bases numbered 6, after V lost 2 bases and J lost 2 bases. The CDR3 consists of 15 residues.

The chain recombines TRBV7-2 with TRBJ2-3; D is undetermined. The CDR3 extends over 15 amino acids. V was trimmed by 3 bases and J by 6 bases, leaving 16 bases between them. Germline CDR1 reads SGHTA; CDR2 reads FQGNSA. The CDR3 nucleotides read TGTGCCAGCAGCTTGAGCCGGAGCGCTCGGGATACGCAGTATTTT. The encoded protein is CASSLSRSARDTQYF.

This sequence joins TRBV13 and TRBJ2-4, with D perhaps TRBD1 or TRBD2 (5 bases each). Per the germline V gene, CDR1 is PRHDT and CDR2 is FYEKMQ (reference sequence). The CDR3 runs to 18 residues. The V end lost 6 bases, the J end lost 3 bases, and 24 bases lay between the germline ends. The CDR3 DNA sequence: TGTGCCAGCAGGCCCACCTTCGACGGGGCTGTGGGCAAAAACATTCAGTACTTC. As protein: CASRPTFDGAVGKNIQYF.

The chain is built from TRBV7-9 and TRBJ1-4; TRBD1 might be the D (5 bases). Germline CDR1 and CDR2: SEHNR and FQNEAQ (reference sequence). The germline V and J ends were trimmed by 3 bases and 7 bases, with 12 bases remaining between them. CDR3 length: 14 residues. CDR3 sequence (DNA): TGTGCCAGCAGCTTGGGGGGGTACGGTGAAAAACTGTTTTTT. Translated, it gives CASSLGGYGEKLFF.

The genes are TRBV18 and TRBJ2-3, with a possible D match to TRBD2 (6 bases). CDR1 is KGHSH and CDR2 is LQKENI in the germline V gene. V dropped 3 bases and J dropped 0 bases, with 13 bases sitting between them. CDR3 length equals 16 residues. The CDR3 here is CASSPFAGSSTDTQYF. The CDR3 bases are TGTGCCAGCTCACCTTTCGCGGGAAGTAGCACAGATACGCAGTATTTT. The whole variable domain, remainder taken from reference TRBV18 and TRBJ2-3, is NAGVMQNPRHLVRRRGQEARLRCSPMKGHSHVYWYRQLPEEGLKFMVYLQKENIIDESGMPKERFSAEFPKEGPSILRIQQVVRGDSAAYFCASSPFAGSSTDTQYFGPGTRLTVL.

This chain connects TRBV11-2 to TRBJ1-1, with D unresolved. Trimming stripped 1 base from V and 0 bases from J, with 9 bases between. This CDR3 region has 15 residues. Germline V gene lookup returns CDR1 SGHAT and CDR2 FQNNGV. CDR3 sequence: CASSLGGELNTEAFF. The DNA for the CDR3 is TGTGCCAGCAGCTTAGGGGGAGAACTGAACACTGAAGCTTTCTTT.

The rearrangement uses TRBV5-1 and TRBJ1-2, with D hard to call. Germline assignment: CDR1 SGHRS and CDR2 YFSETQ. The CDR3 extends over 14 amino acids. V dropped 4 bases and J dropped 8 bases, with 18 bases sitting between them. CDR3 protein: CASSAYPGVGGYTF. In DNA form, the CDR3 reads TGCGCCAGCAGCGCATACCCGGGAGTAGGAGGCTACACCTTC.

The chain joins TRBV5-4 to TRBJ2-7; 10 bases are shared with TRBD2. V dropped 3 bases and J dropped 4; count of bases not matched to a gene: 7. This CDR3 region has 15 residues. Per the germline V gene, CDR1 is SGHNT and CDR2 is YYREEE (reference sequence). The CDR3 loop is CASSSPGLALYEQYF. The CDR3 bases are TGTGCCAGCAGCTCACCGGGACTAGCGTTATACGAGCAGTACTTC. Looking up the rest from reference TRBV5-4 and TRBJ2-7 gives the full variable domain: ETGVTQSPTHLIKTRGQQVTLRCSSQSGHNTVSWYQQALGQGPQFIFQYYREEENGRGNFPPRFSGLQFPNYSSELNVNALELDDSALYLCASSSPGLALYEQYFGPGTRLTVT.

The V call is TRBV4-1, the J call TRBJ1-4; TRBD1 might be the D (6 bases). V was pared by 1 base and J by 2 bases, with 11 bases between. This CDR3 is 16 amino acids long. CDR1 is MGHRA and CDR2 is YSYEKL in the germline V gene. In DNA, the CDR3 is TGCGCCAGCAGCCAAGCAGGGGATTTGACTAATGAAAAACTGTTTTTT. This translates into CASSQAGDLTNEKLFF.

The chain couples TRBV2 to TRBJ1-3, with 7 nucleotides matching TRBD1. Germline lookup yields CDR1 SNHLY and CDR2 FYNNEI. The CDR3 sequence is 15 residues long. J was trimmed by 2 bases and V by 4 bases; bases with no gene match: 5. The CDR3 DNA reads as TGTGCCAGCAGTGTGGGACAGCGAACTGGAAACACCATATATTTT. Encoded protein: CASSVGQRTGNTIYF.

This sequence joins TRBV19 and TRBJ2-7, with a weak D call TRBD2 (6 bases). The V gene lost 1 base and the J gene lost 1 base, with 11 bases spanning the gap. CDR3 length equals 15 residues. The V gene's germline CDR1 is LNHDA and CDR2 SQIVND (reference sequence). The CDR3 spells CASSIAGSGSYEQYF. For the CDR3, the DNA is TGTGCCAGTAGTATAGCGGGTAGCGGTTCCTACGAGCAGTACTTC.

This chain uses TRBV10-3 with TRBJ2-7, with 7 bases aligning to TRBD2. CDR1 is ENHRY and CDR2 is SYGVKD in the germline V gene. This CDR3 has 13 residues. The V and J ends lost 4 bases and 2 bases, in that order; junction bases with no gene match: 2. CDR3 amino acids: CAISVAGAYEQYF. For the CDR3, the DNA is TGTGCCATCAGTGTGGCGGGGGCCTACGAGCAGTACTTC.

The count of this clone is one. The rearrangement joins TRBV6-5 to TRBJ1-2; possibly TRBD1 for D (5 bases). Germline V CDR1 and CDR2: MNHEY, SVGAGI. The CDR3 is 13 amino acids. Trimming removed 0 bases from V and 7 bases from J, with 9 bases in between. The CDR3 spells CASSYSQGVGYTF. The CDR3 DNA reads TGTGCCAGCAGTTACTCACAAGGGGTTGGCTACACCTTC.

The V and J genes are TRBV29-1 and TRBJ2-2; 7 nucleotides align to TRBD2. Germline CDR1 SQVTM, CDR2 ANQGSEA. The CDR3 is 16 residues long. Trimming removed 6 bases from V and 0 bases from J; junction bases left unmatched: 10. CDR3 sequence (DNA): TGCAGCGTGGGGGGGGTGACCGGATCGAACACCGGGGAGCTGTTTTTT. This sequence encodes CSVGGVTGSNTGELFF.